This T cell receptor beta chain originates from a study of monozygotic twins with cystic fibrosis. Profiled with immunoSEQ multiplex PCR; TCRdb holds only in-frame clones, not every one. The table has 30,000 to 35,000 clones, nearly 98% seen once. Germline CDR1 MNHNY, CDR2 SVGAGI (reference sequence). The CDR3 totals 16 residues. V lost 5 bases and J lost 4; bases outside the gene matches: 11. This receptor was obtained from a girl aged 2-10 years with cystic fibrosis. The chain couples TRBV6-6 to TRBJ1-3, with 7 positions matching TRBD1. Sequences were obtained from blood. For the CDR3, the DNA is TGTGCCAGCAGTAACGACAGGGTAAGTTCCGGAAACACCATATATTTT. Amino acid sequence: CASSNDRVSSGNTIYF.